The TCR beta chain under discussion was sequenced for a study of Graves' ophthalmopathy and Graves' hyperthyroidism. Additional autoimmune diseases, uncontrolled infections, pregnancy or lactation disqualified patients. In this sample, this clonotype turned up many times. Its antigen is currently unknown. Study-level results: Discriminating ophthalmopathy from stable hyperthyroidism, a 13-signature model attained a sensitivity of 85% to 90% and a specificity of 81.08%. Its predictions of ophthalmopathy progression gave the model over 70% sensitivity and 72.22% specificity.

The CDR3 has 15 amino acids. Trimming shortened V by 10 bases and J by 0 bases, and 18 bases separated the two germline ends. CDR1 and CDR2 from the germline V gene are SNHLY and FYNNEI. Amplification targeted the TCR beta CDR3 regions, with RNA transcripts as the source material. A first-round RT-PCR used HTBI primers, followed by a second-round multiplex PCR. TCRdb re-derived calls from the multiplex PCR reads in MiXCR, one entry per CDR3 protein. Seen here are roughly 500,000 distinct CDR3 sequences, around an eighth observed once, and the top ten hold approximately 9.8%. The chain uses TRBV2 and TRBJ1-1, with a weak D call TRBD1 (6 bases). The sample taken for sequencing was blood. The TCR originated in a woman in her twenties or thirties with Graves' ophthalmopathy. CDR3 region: CAKNTGQGMNTEAFF. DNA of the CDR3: TGTGCCAAAAATACAGGGCAGGGCATGAACACTGAAGCTTTCTTT.